One and the same sample provided the 23 T cell receptor beta chains below, sequenced in a study of T cell responses to AZD1222 COVID-19 vaccine. Data came from immunoSEQ multiplex PCR; TCRdb stores just in-frame clones and leaves some out. The sample contains 80,000 to 100,000 clones, 80% to 90% of which appear only once. The starting material was peripheral blood, obtained 28 days after the second AZD1222 dose. The receptors stem from an adult who received the AZD1222 COVID-19 vaccine.

The rearrangement joins TRBV29-1 to TRBJ2-1; D gene ambiguous. CDR3 length: 14 residues. Trimming left V 4 bases short and J 1 base short, with 11 bases between. CDR1 is SQVTM, CDR2 ANQGSEA, per germline. As DNA, the CDR3 is TGCAGCGTTGTAGGTGCACCATCCTACAATGAGCAGTTCTTC. As protein: CSVVGAPSYNEQFF.

This clone was picked up one time. V usage is TRBV6-1 and J usage is TRBJ1-1; tentatively, D is TRBD1 (5 bases). CDR3 length: 14 residues. Looked up from germline, CDR1 is MNHNS and CDR2 is SASEGT. Between the trimmed V and J ends, which lost 2 bases and 5 bases, there was a span of 12 bases. The CDR3 reads CASSELAGRTEAFF. The CDR3 region has the DNA TGTGCCAGCAGTGAATTGGCGGGGCGGACTGAAGCTTTCTTT.

This clone has a handful of counts. The chain combines TRBV18 with TRBJ1-5, with 8 bases identical to TRBD1. The CDR3 length is 15 residues. The V and J ends lost 0 bases and 3 bases, in that order; junction bases with no gene match: 1. CDR1 KGHSH and CDR2 LQKENI come from the germline V gene. CDR3 protein: CASSPPTGANQPQHF. In nucleotides, the CDR3 is TGTGCCAGCTCACCACCGACAGGGGCCAATCAGCCCCAGCATTTT.

This clone has just one count. The rearrangement links TRBV5-8 to TRBJ2-7; D is perhaps TRBD2 (7 bases). V was shortened by 3 bases and J by 3 bases, with 13 bases between the two germline ends. CDR1 and CDR2 from the germline V gene are SGHTS and YDEGEE. The CDR3 consists of 14 residues. The CDR3 region has the DNA TGTGCCAGCAGCTCGGGGGGCGCGAACTACGAGCAGTACTTC. It encodes CASSSGGANYEQYF.

This clone was observed a few times. The rearrangement uses TRBV18 and TRBJ2-7, with D uncertain. The CDR3 loop spans 13 amino acids. The V gene's germline CDR1 is KGHSH and CDR2 LQKENI. V gave up 5 bases and J gave up 4 bases, with 12 bases separating them. CDR3 amino acids: CASSSAQEYEQYF. The CDR3 DNA sequence: TGTGCCAGCTCATCTGCCCAGGAATACGAGCAGTACTTC.

The V call is TRBV10-3, the J call TRBJ2-1; 9 nucleotides match TRBD1. The V gene end was trimmed by 6 bases and the J gene end by 6 bases; junction bases not matched to a gene: 6. The CDR3 loop spans 14 amino acids. The germline V gene has CDR1 ENHRY and CDR2 SYGVKD. This CDR3 reads CAISRQGGFNEQFF. In nucleotides, the CDR3 is TGTGCCATCAGCAGACAGGGGGGATTCAATGAGCAGTTCTTC.

The chain has TRBV7-2 and TRBJ1-2; no firm D call. The CDR3 contains 14 residues. Between the trimmed V and J ends, which lost 6 bases and 4 bases, there was a span of 15 bases. The germline V gene encodes CDR1 SGHTA and CDR2 FQGNSA. This CDR3 reads CASSPTGGIYGYTF. CDR3 nucleotides: TGTGCCAGCAGTCCTACGGGCGGGATCTATGGCTACACCTTC.

This CDR3 is CASSHRTSGGSYNEQFF. The DNA of the CDR3 is TGTGCCAGCAGCCATCGGACTAGCGGGGGTTCCTACAATGAGCAGTTCTTC. The chain couples TRBV11-2 to TRBJ2-1; 13 bases map to TRBD2. The J segment lost 1 base and the V segment lost 5 bases, leaving 5 bases of the junction unmatched. The CDR3 consists of 17 residues. Germline CDR1 reads SGHAT; CDR2 reads FQNNGV.

This chain links TRBV28 with TRBJ1-4; 11 bases agree with TRBD1. There are 14 residues in the CDR3. Looked up from germline, CDR1 is MDHEN and CDR2 is SYDVKM. V was clipped by 6 bases and J by 7 bases; unmatched bases: 4. CDR3 residues: CASSRDRGAEKLFF. The CDR3 bases are TGTGCCAGCAGCCGGGACAGGGGGGCTGAAAAACTGTTTTTT.

The rearrangement joins TRBV29-1 to TRBJ1-5; unclear D gene. The CDR3 has 14 residues. The germline CDR1 and CDR2 sequences are SQVTM and ANQGSEA. Trimming shortened V by 4 bases and J by 6 bases, and 16 bases separated the two germline ends. CDR3 protein: CSVGPQTSGQPQHF. The CDR3 region has the DNA TGCAGCGTTGGGCCCCAAACGAGTGGTCAGCCCCAGCATTTT.

J is TRBJ1-2 and V is TRBV15, with 10 positions matching TRBD1. CDR3 length: 16 residues. The junction had 3 bases not matched to a gene; V was cut back by 0 bases and J by 2 bases. Per germline, CDR1 LNHNV and CDR2 YYDKDF (reference sequence). CDR3: CATSRDRTGGNYGYTF. The CDR3 region has the DNA TGTGCCACCAGCAGAGATAGGACAGGGGGGAACTATGGCTACACCTTC.

The rearrangement links TRBV9 to TRBJ1-2; no firm D call. Trimming took off 0 bases at V and 5 bases at J, with 8 bases between the two ends. This CDR3 contains 13 residues. Germline assignment: CDR1 SGDLS and CDR2 YYNGEE. The chain's CDR3 is CASSVGFGYGYTF. As DNA, the CDR3 is TGTGCCAGCAGCGTAGGCTTCGGGTATGGCTACACCTTC.

The chain couples TRBV5-4 to TRBJ2-5; D is perhaps TRBD2 (6 bases). Germline lookup yields CDR1 SGHNT and CDR2 YYREEE (reference sequence). With 4 bases removed from V and 2 bases from J, the gap between germline ends came to 12 bases. The CDR3 sequence is 14 residues long. The CDR3 coding sequence is TGTGCCAGCAGCCCCCAGCGGGTGCAAGAGACCCAGTACTTC. It codes for CASSPQRVQETQYF.

The chain is built from TRBV12-5 and TRBJ2-2, with D unresolved. The germline CDR1 and CDR2 sequences are LGHNT and FRNRAP. The CDR3 consists of 13 residues. V was cut by 0 bases and J by 7 bases, with 6 bases left in between. The CDR3 loop reads CASGLVPSGELFF. In DNA, the CDR3 is TGTGCTAGTGGTTTGGTACCCAGCGGGGAGCTGTTTTTT.

The rearrangement joins TRBV10-3 to TRBJ2-7; D remains unclear. The CDR3 length is 15 residues. Germline CDR1 and CDR2: ENHRY and SYGVKD. The V gene lost 0 bases and the J gene lost 5 bases, with 14 bases spanning the gap. This chain's CDR3 is CAISESISEYDEQYF. The CDR3 nucleotides read TGTGCCATCAGTGAGTCGATAAGCGAGTACGACGAGCAGTACTTC.

The chain recombines TRBV2 with TRBJ1-1, with D perhaps matching TRBD1 (5 bases). The V gene's germline CDR1 is SNHLY and CDR2 FYNNEI. This CDR3 has 13 residues. V dropped 3 bases and J dropped 1 base, with 6 bases sitting between them. Written as DNA, the CDR3 is TGTGCCAGCAGTGACCAGGGGAACACTGAAGCTTTCTTT. Encoded protein: CASSDQGNTEAFF.

This chain connects TRBV19 to TRBJ1-5; TRBD1 matches at 8 bases. The CDR3 extends over 18 amino acids. The V segment lost 6 bases and the J segment 3 bases; nucleotides outside the gene matches: 16. Looked up from germline, CDR1 is LNHDA and CDR2 is SQIVND (reference sequence). The chain's CDR3 is CASSPHAAGTGANQPQHF. CDR3 nucleotides: TGTGCCAGTAGCCCGCACGCCGCCGGGACAGGAGCCAATCAGCCCCAGCATTTT. The entire variable domain, with the rest obtained from reference TRBV19 and TRBJ1-5, is as follows: DGGITQSPKYLFRKEGQNVTLSCEQNLNHDAMYWYRQDPGQGLRLIYYSQIVNDFQKGDIAEGYSVSREKKESFPLTVTSAQKNPTAFYLCASSPHAAGTGANQPQHFGDGTRLSIL.

In nucleotides, the CDR3 is TGTGCCAGCACGCGTGACAGACCCAAGGCTGAAGCTTTCTTT. It codes for CASTRDRPKAEAFF. The chain recombines TRBV6-5 with TRBJ1-1; D perhaps matches TRBD1 (5 bases). Trimming shortened V by 7 bases and J by 6 bases, and 18 bases separated the two germline ends. This CDR3 contains 14 residues. Germline CDR1 reads MNHEY; CDR2 reads SVGAGI.

The V gene is TRBV10-3, the J gene TRBJ2-7; unclear D gene. With 3 bases removed from V and 2 bases from J, the gap between germline ends came to 11 bases. This CDR3 spans 14 amino acids. Germline CDR1 reads ENHRY; CDR2 reads SYGVKD. This CDR3 reads CAISERPDTYEQYF. CDR3 DNA: TGTGCCATCAGTGAAAGGCCAGACACCTACGAGCAGTACTTC.

The gene calls are TRBV4-2 and TRBJ1-2; 11 positions match TRBD1. This CDR3 comprises 12 residues. V lost 4 bases, J lost 12 bases, and 4 bases stayed unmatched. Looked up from germline, CDR1 is LGHNA and CDR2 is YNFKEQ. CDR3 amino acids: CASSPGQGGHTF. CDR3 bases: TGTGCCAGCAGCCCGGGACAGGGGGGTCACACCTTC.

This clone was detected only once. The chain uses TRBV10-3 and TRBJ2-1; 9 nucleotides align to TRBD2. Germline V gene sequence: CDR1 ENHRY, CDR2 SYGVKD. Unmatched junction bases numbered 9, after V lost 6 bases and J lost 3 bases. The CDR3 sequence is 16 residues long. The CDR3 DNA is TGTGCCATCAGCGGAACAACTAGCGGGTTCTACAATGAGCAGTTCTTC. Protein: CAISGTTSGFYNEQFF.

The chain carries TRBV6-5 and TRBJ1-1; TRBD1 is a possible D gene (5 bases). The CDR3 runs 16 residues. V was clipped by 2 bases and J by 6 bases, with 19 bases between them. CDR1 is MNHEY and CDR2 is SVGAGI in the germline V gene. The chain's CDR3 is CASSYPPGGEWAEAFF. The CDR3 coding sequence is TGTGCCAGCAGTTACCCACCCGGGGGGGAGTGGGCTGAAGCTTTCTTT.

The rearrangement links TRBV7-3 to TRBJ2-3; tentative D call: TRBD2 (5 bases). The CDR3 length is 15 residues. V was pared by 2 bases and J by 2 bases, with 11 bases between. Germline CDR1 is SGHTA and CDR2 is FQGTGA. CDR3 region: CASSLRGSVTDTQYF. Here the CDR3 DNA reads TGTGCCAGCAGCTTACGGGGTTCTGTCACAGATACGCAGTATTTT.